This passage covers 25 T cell receptor beta chains from one sample sequenced in a study of blood T cell repertoires in COVID-19. Generated by immunoSEQ multiplex PCR, the TCRdb table keeps only in-frame clones and is missing some. The table has roughly 250,000 clones, 75% to 90% seen once; the top ten hold about 0.8%. Material for sequencing was peripheral blood. These receptor sequences come from a man younger than 45 with acute or convalescent COVID-19.

J is TRBJ1-1 and V is TRBV28, with D uncertain. The CDR3 sequence is 11 residues long. Trimming took off 7 bases at V and 4 bases at J, with 7 bases between the two ends. Germline CDR1 reads MDHEN; CDR2 reads SYDVKM. CDR3 nucleotide sequence: TGTGCCAGCAACCTCGGCACTGAAGCTTTCTTT. The encoded protein is CASNLGTEAFF.

This clone was observed a handful of times. This chain uses TRBV11-2 with TRBJ2-1, with 11 bases identical to TRBD2. V lost 6 bases to trimming and J lost 7 bases; unmatched junction nucleotides: 20. This CDR3 contains 19 residues. CDR1 is SGHAT and CDR2 is FQNNGV in the germline V gene. CDR3 bases: TGTGCCAGCAGAGACCCAGGGGGGATAGCGGGAGGGCCTGAGAATGAGCAGTTCTTC. This codes for CASRDPGGIAGGPENEQFF.

The chain carries TRBV5-1 and TRBJ2-3; 7 nucleotides align to TRBD2. The CDR3 consists of 16 residues. Germline CDR1 SGHRS, CDR2 YFSETQ. Germline trimming cut 2 bases from V and 2 bases from J; bases unmatched to any gene: 8. CDR3 protein: CASSLQAGSPTDTQYF. In DNA, the CDR3 is TGCGCCAGCAGCTTACAAGCGGGGTCACCCACAGATACGCAGTATTTT. Variable domain in full (rest from reference TRBV5-1 and TRBJ2-3): KAGVTQTPRYLIKTRGQQVTLSCSPISGHRSVSWYQQTPGQGLQFLFEYFSETQRNKGNFPGRFSGRQFSNSRSEMNVSTLELGDSALYLCASSLQAGSPTDTQYFGPGTRLTVL.

Worth noting for this clone: This specimen includes other DNA sequences encoding the same CDR3. The chain links TRBV5-1 to TRBJ1-1; weak D call: TRBD1 (6 bases). V shed 3 bases and J shed 0 bases, with 9 bases lying between them. Per the germline V gene, CDR1 is SGHRS and CDR2 is YFSETQ. The CDR3 is 14 amino acids. CDR3 DNA: TGCGCCAGCAGCTCACAGGGTTTGAACACTGAAGCTTTCTTT. It specifies CASSSQGLNTEAFF.

Comments on this clone: One end of the junction fails to match germline, which may point to a read error. The chain couples TRBV27 to TRBJ2-2; TRBD2 is a possible D gene (7 bases). Germline V gene lookup returns CDR1 MNHEY and CDR2 SMNVEV (reference sequence). CDR3 length equals 16 residues. The CDR3 sequence: CASRLWGGAFTGELFF. The CDR3 region has the DNA TGTGCCAGCAGGTTATGGGGGGGGGCCTTCACCGGGGAGCTGTTTTTT.

V and J are TRBV6-6 and TRBJ2-5, with D maybe TRBD2 (7 bases). The CDR3 length is 11 residues. Germline CDR1 MNHNY, CDR2 SVGAGI (reference sequence). The V and J ends lost 6 bases and 9 bases respectively, with 11 bases between them. Here the CDR3 DNA reads TGTGCCAGCAGCGAGGGGGGGTCCCAGTACTTC. This translates into CASSEGGSQYF.

The gene calls are TRBV5-1 and TRBJ1-3; TRBD1 agrees at 7 bases. The CDR3 runs 15 residues. Germline V lookup: CDR1 SGHRS, CDR2 YFSETQ. V dropped 2 bases and J dropped 0; count of bases not matched to a gene: 2. The chain's CDR3 is CASSLQGNSGNTIYF. As DNA, the CDR3 is TGCGCCAGCAGCTTACAGGGGAACTCTGGAAACACCATATATTTT.

This clone was seen just once. The chain is built from TRBV7-3 and TRBJ2-3; D perhaps matches TRBD2 (5 bases). Trimming stripped 0 bases from V and 6 bases from J, with 19 bases between. The CDR3 is made up of 17 amino acids. CDR1 and CDR2 (germline): SGHTA, FQGTGA. CDR3: CASSLTLASRQTDTQYF. Here the CDR3 DNA reads TGTGCCAGCAGCTTAACCTTGGCTAGCCGACAAACTGATACGCAGTATTTT. Using reference TRBV7-3 and TRBJ2-3 for the parts outside the CDR3, the full variable domain is GAGVSQTPSNKVTEKGKYVELRCDPISGHTALYWYRQSLGQGPEFLIYFQGTGAADDSGLPNDRFFAVRPEGSVSTLKIQRTERGDSAVYLCASSLTLASRQTDTQYFGPGTRLTVL.

This sequence joins TRBV29-1 and TRBJ1-6, with TRBD1 matching 7 bases. The CDR3 sequence is 13 residues long. Germline trimming cut 2 bases from V and 14 bases from J; bases unmatched to any gene: 9. CDR1 and CDR2 (germline): SQVTM, ANQGSEA. The CDR3 loop reads CSVEPLQGTTLHF. The CDR3 region has the DNA TGCAGCGTTGAACCCTTACAGGGGACGACCCTCCACTTT.

V gene TRBV9 combines with J gene TRBJ2-1, with 7 nucleotides matching TRBD2. CDR3 length equals 14 residues. With 3 bases clipped from V and 7 bases from J, the junction kept 7 bases outside the gene matches. The germline V gene has CDR1 SGDLS and CDR2 YYNGEE. The CDR3 nucleotides read TGTGCCAGCAGCGCTAGCGGCCGGGGAAATGAGCAGTTCTTC. Amino acids: CASSASGRGNEQFF.

The V call is TRBV29-1, the J call TRBJ2-7; TRBD2 matches at 12 bases. V shed 3 bases and J 2 bases; nucleotides not matched to a gene: 14. CDR1 is SQVTM, CDR2 ANQGSEA, per germline. The CDR3 loop spans 18 amino acids. CDR3 sequence: CSVDITGGTSGPPYEQYF. The CDR3 bases are TGCAGCGTTGATATCACAGGAGGGACTAGCGGGCCCCCCTACGAGCAGTACTTC.

The rearrangement links TRBV25-1 to TRBJ1-1; 8 bases map to TRBD1. Germline CDR1 MGHDK, CDR2 SYGVNS. The V gene end was trimmed by 4 bases and the J gene end by 0 bases; junction bases not matched to a gene: 4. CDR3 length equals 15 residues. The CDR3 DNA follows: TGTGCCAGCAGTGCTCACAGGGGGATGAACACTGAAGCTTTCTTT. Its protein is CASSAHRGMNTEAFF.

The rearrangement links TRBV19 to TRBJ2-5; a weak D match, TRBD2 (6 bases). CDR3 length equals 16 residues. The germline CDR1 and CDR2 sequences are LNHDA and SQIVND (reference sequence). V lost 5 bases to trimming and J lost 1 base, with 17 bases between them. CDR3 bases: TGTGCCAGTAGTGGTCTCCGAGGGACTTTCCAAGAGACCCAGTACTTC. Its translation: CASSGLRGTFQETQYF.

The J gene is TRBJ1-4, the V gene TRBV28; D gene unclear. CDR1 and CDR2 from the germline V gene are MDHEN and SYDVKM. This CDR3 has 12 amino acids. The V and J ends lost 3 bases and 12 bases respectively, with 11 bases between them. This CDR3 is CASSFGRWELFF. The CDR3 DNA is TGTGCCAGCAGTTTTGGCAGGTGGGAACTGTTTTTT. The full variable domain, its missing parts supplied by reference TRBV28 and TRBJ1-4, is DVKVTQSSRYLVKRTGEKVFLECVQDMDHENMFWYRQDPGLGLRLIYFSYDVKMKEKGDIPEGYSVSREKKERFSLILESASTNQTSMYLCASSFGRWELFFGSGTQLSVL.

The V and J genes are TRBV3-1 (or the pseudogene TRBV3-2) and TRBJ2-2; D unresolved. The CDR3 is 14 amino acids. CDR1 LGHDT and CDR2 YNNKEL come from the germline V gene (reference sequence). Trimming pared 1 base from V and 3 bases from J, leaving 6 bases between. CDR3 loop: CASSQVPYTGELFF. Written as DNA, the CDR3 is TGTGCCAGCAGCCAAGTCCCATACACCGGGGAGCTGTTTTTT.

The chain recombines TRBV14 with TRBJ2-2, with D perhaps matching TRBD1 (5 bases). V was trimmed by 4 bases and J by 6 bases, leaving 9 bases between them. Germline CDR1 reads SGHDN; CDR2 reads FVKESK. The CDR3 contains 13 residues. CDR3 coding DNA: TGTGCCAGCAGCCCATACAGGCCCGGGGAGCTGTTTTTT. Amino acids: CASSPYRPGELFF. Together with reference TRBV14 and TRBJ2-2, the CDR3 gives the full variable domain: EAGVTQFPSHSVIEKGQTVTLRCDPISGHDNLYWYRRVMGKEIKFLLHFVKESKQDESGMPNNRFLAERTGGTYSTLKVQPAELEDSGVYFCASSPYRPGELFFGEGSRLTVL.

This clone has ten or more counts. The chain is built from TRBV2 and TRBJ1-5, with D perhaps TRBD1 (5 bases). CDR3 length equals 14 residues. Trimming removed 7 bases at V and 3 bases at J, with 13 bases between. Germline-derived CDR1 and CDR2 are SNHLY and FYNNEI. The CDR3 DNA reads TGTGCCAGCAAGGGACGGACTAACAATCAGCCCCAGCATTTT. The encoded protein is CASKGRTNNQPQHF.

V is TRBV10-3 and J is TRBJ1-2; 7 nucleotides match TRBD1. V gave up 6 bases and J gave up 3 bases; unmatched junction bases: 7. This CDR3 comprises 14 residues. Per germline, CDR1 ENHRY and CDR2 SYGVKD. CDR3 residues: CAIRPGQADYGYTF. CDR3 sequence (DNA): TGTGCCATCAGGCCCGGACAGGCAGACTATGGCTACACCTTC.

The chain couples TRBV30 to TRBJ2-6; TRBD1 agrees at 8 bases. The ends lost 4 bases at V and 4 bases at J; junction bases unmatched: 6. The CDR3 runs 15 residues. The germline gives CDR1 GTSNPN, CDR2 SVGIG (reference sequence). The DNA for the CDR3 is TGTGCCTGGATATCCAGGGGGCTCGGGGCCAACGTCCTGACTTTC. Amino acid sequence: CAWISRGLGANVLTF.

The chain employs TRBV5-1 and TRBJ1-2, with 7 bases matching TRBD1. Germline CDR1 and CDR2: SGHRS and YFSETQ. J was trimmed by 5 bases and V by 4 bases; bases with no gene match: 8. The CDR3 consists of 14 residues. The CDR3 sequence: CASSASGTAYGYTF. CDR3 DNA: TGCGCCAGCAGCGCGTCCGGGACAGCATATGGCTACACCTTC.

The chain combines TRBV2 with TRBJ2-1; 9 nucleotides agree with TRBD2. The ends lost 0 bases at V and 0 bases at J; junction bases unmatched: 9. CDR1 and CDR2 (germline): SNHLY, FYNNEI. CDR3 length: 19 amino acids. CDR3 nucleotides: TGTGCCAGCAGTGAAGCCAGCGGGAGGCCCTTAAGCTCCTACAATGAGCAGTTCTTC. This gives the protein CASSEASGRPLSSYNEQFF.

The V and J genes are TRBV5-4 and TRBJ2-5; TRBD2 matches at 8 bases. After removal of 4 bases from V and 4 bases from J, the junction contained 12 bases not matched to a gene. The CDR3 has 16 amino acids. Germline CDR1 SGHNT, CDR2 YYREEE (reference sequence). CDR3 loop: CASSLRGLEIRETQYF. The DNA for the CDR3 is TGTGCCAGCAGCCTTCGGGGACTAGAGATAAGAGAGACCCAGTACTTC.

The rearrangement uses TRBV2 and TRBJ1-1; D unclear. Germline V CDR1 and CDR2: SNHLY, FYNNEI. CDR3 size: 14 residues. The V end lost 3 bases, the J end lost 0 bases, and 8 bases lay between the germline ends. CDR3 sequence: CASSERVLNTEAFF. Here the CDR3 DNA reads TGTGCCAGCAGTGAGCGAGTGTTGAACACTGAAGCTTTCTTT.

CDR3 in amino acids: CASRKSGPYEQYF. The DNA for the CDR3 is TGTGCCAGCAGGAAGTCAGGCCCCTACGAGCAGTACTTC. The chain uses TRBV28 and TRBJ2-7, with D hard to call. CDR3 size: 13 residues. Germline CDR1 and CDR2: MDHEN and SYDVKM. V shed 6 bases and J shed 2 bases, with 11 bases lying between them.

This clone showed up just a few times. The V call is TRBV4-2, the J call TRBJ2-2; 7 nucleotides line up with TRBD2. The CDR3 has 19 residues. Germline CDR1 and CDR2: LGHNA and YNFKEQ. The V and J ends lost 3 bases and 0 bases, in that order; junction bases with no gene match: 13. In DNA, the CDR3 is TGTGCCAGCAGCCACCAACGTTGGGCTAGCGGTGCGAACACCGGGGAGCTGTTTTTT. This sequence encodes CASSHQRWASGANTGELFF.